Listed here is a single T cell receptor (beta chain). Its antigen is not known. Treatment given: oral pan-JAK inhibitor, 5-10 mg twice daily. Cell sorting was applied to PBMCs, and CD4+ and CD8+ T cells were collected. The germline gives CDR1 MNHNY, CDR2 SVGAGI (reference sequence). V was pared by 6 bases and J by 1 base, with 6 bases between. CDR3 size: 12 residues. These data belong to a study of CD8+ T cells in alopecia areata. RNA extraction was followed by reverse transcription into cDNA, which acted as the sequencing template. Sequencing used immunoSEQ multiplex PCR; TCRdb keeps in-frame clones, though not all of them. The data contain 150,000 to 200,000 clones, less than 70% of them singletons. Points from the study as a whole: In scalp and blood, many expanded lesional clones persisted during tofacitinib.

This chain joins TRBV6-6 and TRBJ1-1; D ambiguous. This material consisted of CD4+ T cells sorted from blood, taken at week 24, from a patient treated with tofacitinib. This TCR came from a human donor with alopecia areata. The CDR3 nucleotides are TGTGCCAGCAGAGATTGGAACACTGAAGCTTTCTTT. Protein product: CASRDWNTEAFF.